The present entry profiles one T cell receptor (beta chain) with its context. In building TCR beta libraries, iRepertoire HTBI primers were used together with Arm-PCR of CDR3 regions. TCRdb passed the multiplex PCR reads through MiXCR, listing each CDR3 protein once. The table has about 620,000 distinct CDR3 sequences, about 15% seen once. This CDR3 comprises 14 residues. Trimming shortened V by 6 bases and J by 3 bases, and 13 bases separated the two germline ends. CDR1 is SEHNR, CDR2 FQNEAQ, per germline (reference sequence). This specimen belongs to a study of regulatory T cells in long-lasting Graves disease. Sample time point: newly diagnosed GD, antithyroid drugs for less than 3 months. Construction of the TCR library relied on RNA isolated from PBMCs. These data are also associated with another study on T cells in Graves' hyperthyroidism and ophthalmopathy.

This sequence originates from a woman under 40 with Graves disease. The chain links TRBV7-9 to TRBJ2-3; D perhaps matches TRBD1 (5 bases). Sample: peripheral blood mononuclear cells (PBMCs), taken at new diagnosis, from a patient treated with antithyroid drugs. This chain's CDR3 is CASSPGISTDTQYF. DNA for the CDR3: TGTGCCAGCAGTCCAGGGATTTCGACAGATACGCAGTATTTT.